This TCR beta chain was captured in a study of CD4 T cells in relation to SARS-CoV-2 and coronaviruses. Overall study findings and caveats: Crossreactivity was assessed only for spike protein, not other viral proteins.

Sequenced by immunoSEQ multiplex PCR; TCRdb stores in-frame clones only, minus some. The table has about 68,000 clones, 85% to 95% seen once; the top ten hold around 0.21%. V was cut by 5 bases and J by 7 bases, with 14 bases left in between. Looked up from germline, CDR1 is SGHTA and CDR2 is FQGTGA. The length of the CDR3 is 14 residues. Remarks on this clone: Antigen unknown.

Before the COVID-19 pandemic, during about 2011-2019, CD4+ T cells were taken from unexposed donors. The sequence derives from a human donor in good health. The chain employs TRBV7-3 and TRBJ2-2; D not certain. The sample taken for sequencing was naive CD4+ T cells from PBMCs. As to subset: naive CD4+ T cells isolated by negative enrichment. Here the CDR3 DNA reads TGTGCCAGCAGCGGACCGGCCGCCTACGGGGAGCTGTTTTTT. As protein: CASSGPAAYGELFF.